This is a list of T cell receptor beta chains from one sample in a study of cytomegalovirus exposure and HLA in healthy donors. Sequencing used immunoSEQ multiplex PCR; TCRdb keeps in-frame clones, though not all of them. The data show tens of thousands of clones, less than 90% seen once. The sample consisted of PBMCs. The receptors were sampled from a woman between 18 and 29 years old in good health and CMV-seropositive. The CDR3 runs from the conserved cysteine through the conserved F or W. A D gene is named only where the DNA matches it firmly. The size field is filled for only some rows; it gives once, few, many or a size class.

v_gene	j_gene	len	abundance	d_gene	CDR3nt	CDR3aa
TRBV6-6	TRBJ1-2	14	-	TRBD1	TGTGCCAGCAGTTGGCCGACAGGGTCCGATGGCTACACCTTC	CASSWPTGSDGYTF
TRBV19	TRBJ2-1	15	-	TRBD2	TGTGCCAGCCCGAATCCCCAGCGGGGTTACAATGAGCAGTTCTTC	CASPNPQRGYNEQFF
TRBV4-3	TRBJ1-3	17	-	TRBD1	TGCGCCAGCAGCCAAGATCGGGGAGAGACAGGGGTAGACACCATATATTTT	CASSQDRGETGVDTIYF
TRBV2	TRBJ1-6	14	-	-	TGTGCCAGCAGTGAAGGTAGCCCTGGCTCACCCCTCCACTTT	CASSEGSPGSPLHF
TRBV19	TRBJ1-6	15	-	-	TGTGCCAGTAGTCGGGGGAGCTCCTATAATTCACCCCTCCACTTT	CASSRGSSYNSPLHF
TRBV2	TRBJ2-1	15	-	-	TGTGCCAGCACTTTACAGGAGAGCTCCTACAATGAGCAGTTCTTC	CASTLQESSYNEQFF
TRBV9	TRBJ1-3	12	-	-	TGTGCCAGCAGCGTAGAAGGCGGGGGCGCGTATTTT	CASSVEGGGAYF
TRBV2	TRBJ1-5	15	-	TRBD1	TGTGCCAGCAGTTCGGATACAGGGGGCAATCAGCCCCAGCATTTT	CASSSDTGGNQPQHF
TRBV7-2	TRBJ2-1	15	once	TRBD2	TGTGCCAGCAGCTTGTACAGCGGGGGGGCCGGGGAGCAGTTCTTC	CASSLYSGGAGEQFF
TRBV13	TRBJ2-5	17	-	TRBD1	TGTGCCAGCAGCTTAGCCCACGGGACAGGGGGCTCGGAGACCCAGTACTTC	CASSLAHGTGGSETQYF
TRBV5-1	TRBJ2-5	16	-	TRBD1	TGCGCCAGCAGCTTGGAGGGGGACAGGGGGCGGGAGACCCAGTACTTC	CASSLEGDRGRETQYF
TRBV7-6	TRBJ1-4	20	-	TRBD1	TGTGCCAGCAGCTTAAGAGAGACACAGGGGGCTTTCGCAACTAATGAAAAACTGTTTTTT	CASSLRETQGAFATNEKLFF
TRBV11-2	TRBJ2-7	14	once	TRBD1	TGTGCCAGCAGCTTGGACAGGGGGTCGGGGGAGCAGTACTTC	CASSLDRGSGEQYF
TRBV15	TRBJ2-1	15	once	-	TGTGCCACCAGCCCTATAGGTCGAGCGAACAATGAGCAGTTCTTC	CATSPIGRANNEQFF
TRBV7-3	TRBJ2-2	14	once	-	TGTGCCAGCAGCCTCACGGTGGGGCCCGGGGAGCTGTTTTTT	CASSLTVGPGELFF
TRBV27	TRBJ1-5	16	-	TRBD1	TGTGCCAGCAGTTTAGTGGGACAGGGGGCACGTCAGCCCCAGCATTTT	CASSLVGQGARQPQHF